This TCR beta chain was recorded in a study of cytomegalovirus exposure and HLA in healthy donors. 60 Vbeta and 13 Jbeta primers were used in PCR. Repertoires were generated with immunoSEQ multiplex PCR, while TCRdb's copy carries only in-frame clones and drops some. The table shows about 140,000 clones, with around 78% occurring only once. Germline V gene lookup returns CDR1 LNHDA and CDR2 SQIVND (reference sequence). The CDR3 consists of 14 residues. The V gene lost 4 bases and the J gene lost 2 bases, with 12 bases spanning the gap. The chain carries TRBV19 and TRBJ2-7; D ambiguous. Sequenced: PBMCs. This receptor was obtained from a man in his forties in good health and CMV-seronegative. CDR3 nucleotides: TGTGCCAGTAGTAGCGCCGGCGGTACCTACGAGCAGTACTTC. It encodes CASSSAGGTYEQYF.